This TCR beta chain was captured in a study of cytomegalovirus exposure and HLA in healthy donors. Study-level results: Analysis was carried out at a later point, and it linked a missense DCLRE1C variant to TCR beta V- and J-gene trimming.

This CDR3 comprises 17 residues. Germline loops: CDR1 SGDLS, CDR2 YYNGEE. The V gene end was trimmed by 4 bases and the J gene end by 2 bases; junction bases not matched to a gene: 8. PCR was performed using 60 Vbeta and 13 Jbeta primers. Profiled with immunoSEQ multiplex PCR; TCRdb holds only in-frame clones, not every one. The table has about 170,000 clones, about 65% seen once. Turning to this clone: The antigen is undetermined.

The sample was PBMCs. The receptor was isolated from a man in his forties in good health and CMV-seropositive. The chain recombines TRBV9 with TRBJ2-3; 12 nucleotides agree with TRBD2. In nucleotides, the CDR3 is TGTGCCAGCAGCCCCCCAGGACTAGCGGGGAACACAGATACGCAGTATTTT. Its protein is CASSPPGLAGNTDTQYF.